This T cell receptor (beta chain) was captured in a study of siplizumab effects on memory and regulatory T cells. The ends were cut back, 4 bases at V and 0 bases at J, with 17 bases in the middle. Germline V gene sequence: CDR1 SGHRS, CDR2 YFSETQ. This CDR3 spans 16 amino acids. Turning to this clone: The antigen is undetermined.

Findings and limits, study-wide: Proof of suppressive function in proliferating Tregs from siplizumab cultures was not established.

Repertoires were generated with immunoSEQ multiplex PCR, while TCRdb's copy carries only in-frame clones and drops some. The sample lists some 120,000 clones; roughly 94% were seen once. Specimen: non-Treg CD4+ T cells sorted from blood. This TCR was sampled from a human donor in good health. The gene calls are TRBV5-1 and TRBJ2-7; weak D call: TRBD2 (6 bases). The CDR3 loop is CASSRTTSPSSYEQYF. The CDR3 nucleotides are TGCGCCAGCAGCAGGACTACGTCCCCCAGCTCCTACGAGCAGTACTTC.